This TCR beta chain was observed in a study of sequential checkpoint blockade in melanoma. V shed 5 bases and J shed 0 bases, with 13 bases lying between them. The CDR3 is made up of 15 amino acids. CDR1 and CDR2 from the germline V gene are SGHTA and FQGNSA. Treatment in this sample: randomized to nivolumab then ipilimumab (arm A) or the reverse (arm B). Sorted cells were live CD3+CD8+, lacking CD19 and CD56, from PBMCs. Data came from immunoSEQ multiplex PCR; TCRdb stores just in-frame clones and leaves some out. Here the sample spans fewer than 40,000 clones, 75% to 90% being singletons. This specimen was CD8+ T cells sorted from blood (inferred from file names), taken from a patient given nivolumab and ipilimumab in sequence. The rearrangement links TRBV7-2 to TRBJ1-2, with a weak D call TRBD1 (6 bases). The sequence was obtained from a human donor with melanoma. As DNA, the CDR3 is TGTGCCAGCAGCCTCGGGACACCCTCTAACTATGGCTACACCTTC. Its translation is CASSLGTPSNYGYTF.